This T cell receptor beta chain was identified during a study of blood T cell repertoires in COVID-19. The wider study: Material from acute and convalescent COVID-19 was sourced from the United States, Italy and Spain.

There are 14 residues in the CDR3. Trimming cost V 2 bases and J 8 bases, with 13 bases left between them. Germline lookup yields CDR1 SNHLY and CDR2 FYNNEI. In the original processing: Reference gene primer amplification gave estimated nucleated cell counts. Produced via immunoSEQ multiplex PCR; TCRdb's table is partial and in-frame only. The V and J calls and the clone size are those of that table, but D and trimming were determined from the DNA. The sample carries around 270,000 clones, less than 90% recorded once. The source is a man younger than 45 with active or convalescent COVID-19. Sequenced material: peripheral blood. The chain has TRBV2 and TRBJ2-1, with D possibly matching TRBD2 (5 bases). CDR3 in amino acids: CASSEMASWDEQFF. CDR3 bases: TGTGCCAGCAGTGAAATGGCTAGCTGGGATGAGCAGTTCTTC.